This TCR beta chain was documented in a study of T-cell memory formation after mild COVID-19. The CDR3 runs 16 residues. Per germline, CDR1 SGHNT and CDR2 YYREEE (reference sequence). Trimming took 5 bases from V and 0 from J, leaving 12 bases between them. This clonotype is termed large. Its antigen is undetermined. Study-level points and caveats: Memory cells collected pre-infection included some clones that later responded, suggesting cross-reactive memory joined. CM and EM subsets held most contracting CD4+ clones; EMRA held CD8+ ones.

In TCRdb, the 5' RACE reads were re-called with MiXCR into one record per CDR3 protein. Among about 340,000 distinct CDR3 sequences listed, approximately 15% were seen once. The clonotype comes from a young man who had mild COVID-19 (a few samples of this study predate the infection). Cell type and time point are not known. Sequences were obtained from PBMCs or a T cell subset sorted from them (not recorded which). This chain links TRBV5-4 with TRBJ1-6; no definite D call. CDR3 DNA: TGTGCCAGCAGGGCCATGAAGGGCTCCTATAATTCACCCCTCCACTTT. Encoded protein: CASRAMKGSYNSPLHF.